These 14 T cell receptor beta chains were sequenced from one sample in a study of CD8+CD57+ T cells in acquired aplastic anemia. All patients picked for sequencing had shown, by flow cytometry, an expansion of CD8+CD57+ cells. Genomic DNA provided the template from which TCR beta VDJ and CDR3 profiles were obtained. One entry per CDR3 protein, called by TCRdb with MiXCR from the reads. The data hold roughly 200,000 distinct CDR3 sequences, with roughly 60% observed a single time. Sequenced: sorted CD4+, CD8+, or CD8+CD57+ T cells (not recorded which) from PBMCs. These TCRs come from a human donor with aplastic anemia.

The chain carries TRBV20-1 and TRBJ2-1; 16 bases line up with TRBD2. CDR3 length: 15 amino acids. CDR1 is DFQATT and CDR2 is SNEGSKA in the germline V gene (reference sequence). The V and J ends lost 3 bases and 7 bases, in that order; junction bases with no gene match: 3. The CDR3 sequence: CSASGTSGGANEQFF. In DNA, the CDR3 is TGCAGTGCTAGTGGGACTAGCGGGGGGGCGAATGAGCAGTTCTTC.

The sample holds a few counts of this clonotype. The chain combines TRBV7-9 with TRBJ2-1; D perhaps matches TRBD1 (6 bases). Germline CDR1 SEHNR, CDR2 FQNEAQ (reference sequence). V lost 5 bases and J 5 bases, leaving 13 bases between the germline ends. This CDR3 contains 14 residues. The CDR3 loop reads CASSTEWTDNEQFF. The CDR3 DNA reads as TGTGCCAGCAGCACCGAGTGGACAGACAATGAGCAGTTCTTC.

This clonotype was seen a few times. The V gene is TRBV20-1, the J gene TRBJ2-1; D is uncertain. CDR1 and CDR2 (germline): DFQATT, SNEGSKA (reference sequence). CDR3 length: 11 amino acids. V lost 2 bases to trimming and J lost 8 bases, with 7 bases between them. CDR3 amino acids: CSARPWDEQFF. In nucleotides, the CDR3 is TGCAGTGCTAGACCCTGGGATGAGCAGTTCTTC.

This chain joins TRBV29-1 and TRBJ1-5, with D unresolved. This CDR3 is built from 14 residues. Trimming removed 0 bases from V and 2 bases from J, with 8 bases in between. CDR1 is SQVTM, CDR2 ANQGSEA, per germline. The CDR3 protein is CSVEEGAGNQPQHF. The CDR3, as DNA: TGCAGCGTTGAAGAGGGTGCAGGCAATCAGCCCCAGCATTTT.

This clonotype came up many times. V and J are TRBV12-3 or TRBV12-4 and TRBJ2-3; D is unresolved. V lost 2 bases, J lost 4 bases, and 19 bases lay in between. The CDR3 spans 17 residues. The CDR3 DNA follows: TGTGCCAGCAGTTTAAATTATCGGGTTGAGGTGGCAGATACGCAGTATTTT. This gives the protein CASSLNYRVEVADTQYF.

The chain is built from TRBV7-9 and TRBJ2-3; D remains unclear. V dropped 2 bases and J dropped 2 bases, with 8 bases sitting between them. The germline V gene has CDR1 SEHNR and CDR2 FQNEAQ (reference sequence). The CDR3 length is 14 residues. CDR3 nucleotide sequence: TGTGCCAGCAGCTTAAGCTATTACACAGATACGCAGTATTTT. It translates to CASSLSYYTDTQYF.

The chain employs TRBV7-7 and TRBJ2-5; either TRBD1 or TRBD2 may fit D (5 bases each). CDR1 SSHAT and CDR2 FNYEAQ come from the germline V gene (reference sequence). CDR3 length: 15 residues. V was pared by 4 bases and J by 5 bases, with 17 bases between. CDR3 protein: CASSSQPSRDETQYF. CDR3 coding DNA: TGTGCCAGCAGCTCCCAACCGAGCAGGGACGAGACCCAGTACTTC.

The rearrangement joins TRBV5-1 to TRBJ2-1, with 13 positions matching TRBD2. This CDR3 has 15 residues. V lost 4 bases and J lost 7; bases outside the gene matches: 5. From germline, CDR1 is SGHRS and CDR2 YFSETQ. The CDR3 sequence is CASSPGTSGINEQFF. The CDR3 DNA is TGCGCCAGCAGCCCCGGGACTAGCGGGATAAATGAGCAGTTCTTC.

This clonotype was seen more than once but under ten times. The chain employs TRBV7-6 and TRBJ1-5, with a weak D call TRBD1 (6 bases). Germline V gene lookup returns CDR1 SGHVS and CDR2 FNYEAQ. V lost 5 bases and J 0 bases, leaving 14 bases between the germline ends. The CDR3 is 16 residues long. The CDR3 DNA reads as TGTGCCAGCAGCCTGGACAGCTCATATAGCAATCAGCCCCAGCATTTT. Protein sequence: CASSLDSSYSNQPQHF. The full variable domain, in which reference TRBV7-6 and TRBJ1-5 provide the parts outside the CDR3, is GAGVSQSPRYKVTKRGQDVALRCDPISGHVSLYWYRQALGQGPEFLTYFNYEAQQDKSGLPNDRFSAERPEGSISTLTIQRTEQRDSAMYRCASSLDSSYSNQPQHFGDGTRLSIL.

At least ten counts were recorded for this clonotype. This chain uses TRBV24-1 with TRBJ2-3, with D tentatively TRBD1 or TRBD2 (6 bases each). The germline gives CDR1 KGHDR, CDR2 SFDVKD. CDR3 length: 17 residues. Trimming left V 3 bases short and J 0 bases short, with 15 bases between. The CDR3 loop reads CATSDPTSGASTDTQYF. The CDR3 region has the DNA TGTGCCACCAGTGATCCGACCTCGGGGGCTAGCACAGATACGCAGTATTTT.

The J gene is TRBJ2-7, the V gene TRBV19; D is unresolved. V was cut by 5 bases and J by 4 bases, with 6 bases left in between. Germline V gives CDR1 LNHDA, CDR2 SQIVND (reference sequence). This CDR3 has 11 residues. The CDR3 reads CASSDNYEQYF. The CDR3 DNA follows: TGTGCCAGTAGTGATAATTACGAGCAGTACTTC.

The rearrangement joins TRBV24-1 to TRBJ2-3, with D possibly being TRBD1 (5 bases). CDR1 KGHDR and CDR2 SFDVKD come from the germline V gene. V was trimmed by 8 bases and J by 0 bases, leaving 5 bases between them. There are 12 residues in the CDR3. In DNA, the CDR3 is TGTGCCACCAAGGGGAGCACAGATACGCAGTATTTT. Translated: CATKGSTDTQYF.

The CDR3 loop is CASSVGGTGNTIYF. CDR3 nucleotide sequence: TGTGCCAGCAGCGTAGGGGGTACTGGAAACACCATATATTTT. The chain joins TRBV9 to TRBJ1-3; no clear D. The CDR3 length is 14 residues. The germline gives CDR1 SGDLS, CDR2 YYNGEE. V was pared by 0 bases and J by 2 bases, with 6 bases between.

V and J are TRBV19 and TRBJ2-4; D is unresolved. The CDR3 extends over 15 amino acids. Germline-derived CDR1 and CDR2 are LNHDA and SQIVND (reference sequence). With 6 bases removed from V and 1 base from J, the gap between germline ends came to 13 bases. The CDR3 DNA follows: TGTGCCAGTAGCGGATCACAGATGGCCAAAAACATTCAGTACTTC. Protein product: CASSGSQMAKNIQYF.